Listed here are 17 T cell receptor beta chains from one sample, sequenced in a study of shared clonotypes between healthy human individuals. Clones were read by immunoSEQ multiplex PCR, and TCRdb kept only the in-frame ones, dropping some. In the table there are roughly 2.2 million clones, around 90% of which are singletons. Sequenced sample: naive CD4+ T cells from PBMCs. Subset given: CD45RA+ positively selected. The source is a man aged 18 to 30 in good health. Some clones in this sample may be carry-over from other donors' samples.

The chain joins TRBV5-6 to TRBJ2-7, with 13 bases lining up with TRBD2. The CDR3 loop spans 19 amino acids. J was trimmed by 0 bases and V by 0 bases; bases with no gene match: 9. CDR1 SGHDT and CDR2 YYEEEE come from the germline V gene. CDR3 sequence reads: CASSLVGTSGTRDSYEQYF. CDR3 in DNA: TGTGCCAGCAGCTTGGTTGGGACTAGCGGGACTCGAGACTCCTACGAGCAGTACTTC.

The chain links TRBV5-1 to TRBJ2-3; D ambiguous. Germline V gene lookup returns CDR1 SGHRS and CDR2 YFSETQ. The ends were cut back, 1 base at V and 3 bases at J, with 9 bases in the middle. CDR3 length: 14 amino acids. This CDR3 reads CASSLSVRTDTQYF. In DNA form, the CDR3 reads TGCGCCAGCAGCTTGAGCGTACGTACAGATACGCAGTATTTT.

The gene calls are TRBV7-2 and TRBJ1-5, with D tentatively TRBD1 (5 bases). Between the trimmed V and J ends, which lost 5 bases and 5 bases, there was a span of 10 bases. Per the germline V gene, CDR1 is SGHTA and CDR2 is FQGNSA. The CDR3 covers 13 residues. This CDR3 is CASSRTGDQPQHF. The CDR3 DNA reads TGTGCCAGCAGCCGTACAGGAGATCAGCCCCAGCATTTT.

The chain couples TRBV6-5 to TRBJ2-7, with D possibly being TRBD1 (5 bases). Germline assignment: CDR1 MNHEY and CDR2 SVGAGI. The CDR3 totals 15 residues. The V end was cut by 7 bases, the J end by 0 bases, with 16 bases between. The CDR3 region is CASKPRALNSYEQYF. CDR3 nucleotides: TGTGCCAGCAAACCCAGGGCCCTTAACTCCTACGAGCAGTACTTC.

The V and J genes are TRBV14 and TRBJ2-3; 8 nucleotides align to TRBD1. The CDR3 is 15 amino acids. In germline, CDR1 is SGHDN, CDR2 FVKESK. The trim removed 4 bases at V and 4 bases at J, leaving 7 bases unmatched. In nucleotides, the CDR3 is TGTGCCAGCAGCCTTTGGGACAGGTCCGCAGATACGCAGTATTTT. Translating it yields CASSLWDRSADTQYF.

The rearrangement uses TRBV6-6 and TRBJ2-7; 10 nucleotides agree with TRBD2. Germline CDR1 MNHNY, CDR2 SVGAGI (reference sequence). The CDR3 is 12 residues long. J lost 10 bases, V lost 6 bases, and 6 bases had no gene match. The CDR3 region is CASSPGLASQYF. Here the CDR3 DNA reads TGTGCCAGCAGCCCGGGACTAGCGAGTCAGTACTTC.

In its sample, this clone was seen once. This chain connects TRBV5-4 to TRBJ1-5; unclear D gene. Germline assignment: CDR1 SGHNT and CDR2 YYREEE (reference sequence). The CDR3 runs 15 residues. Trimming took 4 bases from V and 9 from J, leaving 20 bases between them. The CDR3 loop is CASSPPGQPDRPQHF. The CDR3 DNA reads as TGTGCCAGCAGCCCCCCAGGCCAGCCGGATAGGCCCCAGCATTTT.

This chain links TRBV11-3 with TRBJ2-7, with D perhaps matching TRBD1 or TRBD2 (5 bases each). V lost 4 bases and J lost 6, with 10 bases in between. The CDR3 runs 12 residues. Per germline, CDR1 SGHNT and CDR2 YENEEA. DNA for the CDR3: TGTGCCAGCAGCTCCCGGGACGCCGAGCAGTACTTC. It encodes CASSSRDAEQYF.

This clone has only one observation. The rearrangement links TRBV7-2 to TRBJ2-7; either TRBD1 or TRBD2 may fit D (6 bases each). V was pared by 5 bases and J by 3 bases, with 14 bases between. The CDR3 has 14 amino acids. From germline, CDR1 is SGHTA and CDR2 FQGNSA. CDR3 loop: CASSPRGRVYEQYF. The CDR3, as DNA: TGTGCCAGCAGCCCCCGGGGGCGTGTCTACGAGCAGTACTTC.

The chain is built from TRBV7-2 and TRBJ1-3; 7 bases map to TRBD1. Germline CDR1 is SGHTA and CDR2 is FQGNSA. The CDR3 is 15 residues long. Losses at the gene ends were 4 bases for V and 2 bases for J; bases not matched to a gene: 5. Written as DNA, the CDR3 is TGTGCCAGCAGCTCGGAGGGGGCTGCTGGAAACACCATATATTTT. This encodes CASSSEGAAGNTIYF.

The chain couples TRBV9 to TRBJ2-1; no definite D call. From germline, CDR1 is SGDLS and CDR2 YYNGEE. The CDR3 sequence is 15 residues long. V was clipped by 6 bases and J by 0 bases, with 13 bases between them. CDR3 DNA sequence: TGTGCCAGCACTCCCGGACCCAGCTCCTACAATGAGCAGTTCTTC. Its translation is CASTPGPSSYNEQFF.

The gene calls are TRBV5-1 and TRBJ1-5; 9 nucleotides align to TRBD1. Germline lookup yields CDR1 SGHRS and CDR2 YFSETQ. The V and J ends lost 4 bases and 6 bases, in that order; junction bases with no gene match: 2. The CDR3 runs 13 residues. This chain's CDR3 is CASSRTGAQPQHF. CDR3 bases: TGCGCCAGCAGCAGGACAGGGGCTCAGCCCCAGCATTTT.

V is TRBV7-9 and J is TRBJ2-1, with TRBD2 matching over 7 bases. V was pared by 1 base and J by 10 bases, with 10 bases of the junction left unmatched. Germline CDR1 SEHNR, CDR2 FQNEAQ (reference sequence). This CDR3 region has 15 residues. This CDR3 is CASSLGLAVLDEQFF. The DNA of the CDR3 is TGTGCCAGCAGCTTAGGGCTAGCGGTTTTAGACGAGCAGTTCTTC.

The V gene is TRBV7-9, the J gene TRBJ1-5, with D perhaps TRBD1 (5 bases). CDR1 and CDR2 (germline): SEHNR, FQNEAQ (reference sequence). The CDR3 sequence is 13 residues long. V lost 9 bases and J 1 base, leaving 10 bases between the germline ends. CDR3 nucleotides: TGTGCCAGTCAGACAGACAGCAATCAGCCCCAGCATTTT. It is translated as CASQTDSNQPQHF.

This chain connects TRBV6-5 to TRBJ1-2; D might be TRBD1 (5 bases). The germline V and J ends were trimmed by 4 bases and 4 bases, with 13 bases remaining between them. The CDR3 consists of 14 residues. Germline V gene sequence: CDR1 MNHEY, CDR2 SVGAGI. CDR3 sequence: CASSSQTGIYGYTF. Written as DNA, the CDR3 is TGTGCCAGCAGTTCACAAACAGGAATCTATGGCTACACCTTC.

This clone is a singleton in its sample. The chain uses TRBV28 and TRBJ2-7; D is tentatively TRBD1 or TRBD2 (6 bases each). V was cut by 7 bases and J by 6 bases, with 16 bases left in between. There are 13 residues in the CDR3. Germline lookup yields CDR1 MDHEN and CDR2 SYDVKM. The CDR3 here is CASNGGRVSEQYF. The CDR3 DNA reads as TGTGCCAGCAACGGGGGCCGTGTAAGCGAGCAGTACTTC.

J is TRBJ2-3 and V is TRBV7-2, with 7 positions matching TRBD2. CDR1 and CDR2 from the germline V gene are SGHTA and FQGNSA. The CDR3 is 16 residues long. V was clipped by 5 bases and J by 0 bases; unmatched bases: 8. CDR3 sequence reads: CASSLRDGRSTDTQYF. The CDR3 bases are TGTGCCAGCAGCCTAAGGGACGGGAGGAGCACAGATACGCAGTATTTT. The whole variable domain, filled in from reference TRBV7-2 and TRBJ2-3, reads GAGVSQSPSNKVTEKGKDVELRCDPISGHTALYWYRQSLGQGLEFLIYFQGNSAPDKSGLPSDRFSAERTGGSVSTLTIQRTQQEDSAVYLCASSLRDGRSTDTQYFGPGTRLTVL.